The rows below give T cell receptor beta chains drawn from one sample of a study of blood T cell repertoires in COVID-19. Some clones are missing from TCRdb's copy, which holds only in-frame ones; the method was immunoSEQ multiplex PCR. The sample lists fewer than 350,000 clones, over 80% occurring once. Sequenced: PBMCs or T cells enriched from blood (not recorded which). Receptor source: a woman aged 25-40 years with acute COVID-19. The CDR3 runs from the conserved cysteine through the conserved F or W. A D gene is named only where the DNA matches it firmly.

d_call: .
j_call: TRBJ1-5
v_call: TRBV19
cdr3_aa: CASSATGGNQPQHF

d_call: TRBD1
j_call: TRBJ1-1
v_call: TRBV11-1
cdr3_aa: CASSPRTGESTEAFF

d_call: .
j_call: TRBJ1-6
v_call: TRBV18
cdr3_aa: CASSPEGENSPLHF

d_call: TRBD1
j_call: TRBJ2-2
v_call: TRBV6-5
cdr3_aa: CASTEVGQGAGELFF

d_call: .
j_call: TRBJ2-5
v_call: TRBV7-5
cdr3_aa: CVRSNSGRKGETQYF

d_call: .
j_call: TRBJ2-1
v_call: TRBV28
cdr3_aa: CASSLGGGPLYNEQFF

d_call: .
j_call: TRBJ1-3
v_call: TRBV5-4
cdr3_aa: CASSLGGGNLGNTIYF

d_call: .
j_call: TRBJ2-1
v_call: TRBV4-1
cdr3_aa: CASSQDLPIGNEQFF

d_call: .
j_call: TRBJ2-7
v_call: TRBV4-2
cdr3_aa: CASSSPYEQYF

d_call: .
j_call: TRBJ2-1
v_call: TRBV19
cdr3_aa: CASSIPQGAGKYNEQFF

d_call: .
j_call: TRBJ2-1
v_call: TRBV10-3
cdr3_aa: CAIKGQGAYNEQFF

d_call: TRBD2
j_call: TRBJ2-3
v_call: TRBV6-4
cdr3_aa: CASSEWDYTDTQYF

d_call: .
j_call: TRBJ1-1
v_call: TRBV9
cdr3_aa: CASSGRGDTEAFF

d_call: .
j_call: TRBJ2-5
v_call: TRBV19
cdr3_aa: CASSQGGVQETQYF

d_call: TRBD2
j_call: TRBJ2-1
v_call: TRBV6-4
cdr3_aa: CASIGGTSGRAGSYNEQFF

d_call: TRBD2
j_call: TRBJ2-3
v_call: TRBV14
cdr3_aa: CASSLMAGGQDTQYF

d_call: .
j_call: TRBJ2-7
v_call: TRBV9
cdr3_aa: CASSVGGISYEQYF

d_call: TRBD1
j_call: TRBJ1-4
v_call: TRBV6-5
cdr3_aa: CASSFSGGANEKLFF

d_call: .
j_call: TRBJ2-1
v_call: TRBV4-3
cdr3_aa: CASSQVRSEQFF

d_call: .
j_call: TRBJ2-7
v_call: TRBV19
cdr3_aa: CASSIGGGSYEQYF

d_call: .
j_call: TRBJ2-5
v_call: TRBV12-5
cdr3_aa: CASGLDLTDRETQYF

d_call: .
j_call: TRBJ2-1
v_call: TRBV25-1
cdr3_aa: CASSEAHNNEQFF

d_call: TRBD2
j_call: TRBJ2-1
v_call: TRBV6-6
cdr3_aa: CASSPLAETYNEQFF

d_call: TRBD2
j_call: TRBJ2-1
v_call: TRBV19
cdr3_aa: CASNPSNLRTSPEQFF

d_call: .
j_call: TRBJ2-3
v_call: TRBV6-1
cdr3_aa: CASSDWGVGDTQYF

d_call: .
j_call: TRBJ2-5
v_call: TRBV28
cdr3_aa: CASSAAHRVTETQYF

d_call: .
j_call: TRBJ1-3
v_call: TRBV9
cdr3_aa: CASSESTGAPANTIYF

d_call: .
j_call: TRBJ2-7
v_call: TRBV29-1
cdr3_aa: CSVQQGLLEQYF

d_call: .
j_call: TRBJ1-5
v_call: TRBV19
cdr3_aa: CASSTTLWQVNQPQHF

d_call: .
j_call: TRBJ2-2
v_call: TRBV3-1/TRBV3-2
cdr3_aa: CASSLKSGIPGELFF

d_call: .
j_call: TRBJ1-4
v_call: TRBV7-8
cdr3_aa: CASSLAPQGTNEKLFF

d_call: .
j_call: TRBJ2-2
v_call: TRBV12-3/TRBV12-4
cdr3_aa: CASSSGTGELFF

d_call: .
j_call: TRBJ1-4
v_call: TRBV27
cdr3_aa: CASSFALGLDEKLFF

d_call: .
j_call: TRBJ1-5
v_call: TRBV7-2
cdr3_aa: CASSLARGGNQPQHF

d_call: .
j_call: TRBJ2-7
v_call: TRBV15
cdr3_aa: CATSRDFLHTGSYEQYF

d_call: TRBD1
j_call: TRBJ2-1
v_call: TRBV5-4
cdr3_aa: CASSLAHQGVPEQFF

d_call: TRBD2
j_call: TRBJ2-3
v_call: TRBV9
cdr3_aa: CASSGSGSQYF

d_call: .
j_call: TRBJ2-3
v_call: TRBV5-1
cdr3_aa: CASTLGVTPTSLADTQYF

d_call: .
j_call: TRBJ2-2
v_call: TRBV19
cdr3_aa: CASSIYLNTGELFF

d_call: TRBD2
j_call: TRBJ2-1
v_call: TRBV24-1
cdr3_aa: CATSDAGTSDEQFF

d_call: TRBD1
j_call: TRBJ1-1
v_call: TRBV2
cdr3_aa: CASSEGQGWTEAFF

d_call: .
j_call: TRBJ2-6
v_call: TRBV27
cdr3_aa: CASSSSPGANVLTF

d_call: .
j_call: TRBJ1-5
v_call: TRBV6-5
cdr3_aa: CASSWSNQPQHF

d_call: .
j_call: TRBJ1-2
v_call: TRBV5-1
cdr3_aa: CASSGGGSGYTF

d_call: .
j_call: TRBJ2-3
v_call: TRBV28
cdr3_aa: CASSSIAVESTDTQYF

d_call: .
j_call: TRBJ2-1
v_call: TRBV24-1
cdr3_aa: CATSAPAGREQFF

d_call: TRBD1
j_call: TRBJ2-7
v_call: TRBV2
cdr3_aa: CASNPETGGYEQYF

d_call: .
j_call: TRBJ1-5
v_call: TRBV25-1
cdr3_aa: CASSESGAGNNQPQHF

d_call: .
j_call: TRBJ2-1
v_call: TRBV27
cdr3_aa: CASNPLGAYNEQFF

d_call: TRBD1
j_call: TRBJ2-4
v_call: TRBV19
cdr3_aa: CASSDRGDGIQYF